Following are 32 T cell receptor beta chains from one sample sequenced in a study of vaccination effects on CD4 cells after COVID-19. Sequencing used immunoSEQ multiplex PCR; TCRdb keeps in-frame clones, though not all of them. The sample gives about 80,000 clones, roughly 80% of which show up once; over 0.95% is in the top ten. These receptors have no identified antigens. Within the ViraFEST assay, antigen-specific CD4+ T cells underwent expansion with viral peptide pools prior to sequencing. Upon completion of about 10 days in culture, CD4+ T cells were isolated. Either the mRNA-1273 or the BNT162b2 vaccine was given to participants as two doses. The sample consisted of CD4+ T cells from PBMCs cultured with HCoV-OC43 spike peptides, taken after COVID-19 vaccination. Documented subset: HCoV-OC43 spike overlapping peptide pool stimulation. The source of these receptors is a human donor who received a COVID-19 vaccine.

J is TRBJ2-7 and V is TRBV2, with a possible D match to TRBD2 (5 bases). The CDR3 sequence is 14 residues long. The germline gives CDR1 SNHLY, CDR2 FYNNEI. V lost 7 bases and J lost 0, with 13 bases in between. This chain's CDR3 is CASKREFGSYEQYV. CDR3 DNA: TGTGCCAGCAAACGGGAATTCGGCTCCTACGAGCAGTACGTC.

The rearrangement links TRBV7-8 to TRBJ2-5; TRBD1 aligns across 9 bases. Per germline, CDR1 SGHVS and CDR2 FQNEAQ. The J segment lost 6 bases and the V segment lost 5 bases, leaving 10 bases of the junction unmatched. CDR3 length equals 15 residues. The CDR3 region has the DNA TGTGCCAGCAGCCCCTGGGACAGGGTCGGAAAGACCCAGTACTTC. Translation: CASSPWDRVGKTQYF.

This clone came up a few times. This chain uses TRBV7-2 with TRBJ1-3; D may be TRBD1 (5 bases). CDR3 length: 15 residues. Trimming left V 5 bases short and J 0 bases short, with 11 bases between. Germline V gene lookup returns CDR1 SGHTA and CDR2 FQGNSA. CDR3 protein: CASSRGPFSGNTIYF. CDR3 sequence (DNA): TGTGCCAGCAGCCGGGGACCTTTCTCTGGAAACACCATATATTTT.

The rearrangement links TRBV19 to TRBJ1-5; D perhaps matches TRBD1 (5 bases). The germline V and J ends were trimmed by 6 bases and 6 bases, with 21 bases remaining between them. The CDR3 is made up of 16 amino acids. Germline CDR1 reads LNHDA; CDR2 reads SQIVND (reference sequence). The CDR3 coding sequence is TGTGCCAGTAGAGCCCGGGGGGATACGGGGTTTCAGCCCCAGCATTTT. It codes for CASRARGDTGFQPQHF.

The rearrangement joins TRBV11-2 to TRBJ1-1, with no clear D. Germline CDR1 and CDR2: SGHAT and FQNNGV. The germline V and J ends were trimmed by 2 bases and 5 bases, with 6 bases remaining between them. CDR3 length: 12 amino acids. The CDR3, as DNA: TGTGCCAGCAGCTTACGGAGTACTGAAGCTTTCTTT. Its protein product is CASSLRSTEAFF.

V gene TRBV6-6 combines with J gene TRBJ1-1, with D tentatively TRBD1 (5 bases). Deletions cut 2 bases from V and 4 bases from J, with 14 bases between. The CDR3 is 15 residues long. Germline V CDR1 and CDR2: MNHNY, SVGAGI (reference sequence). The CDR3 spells CASSYGAPDSTEAFF. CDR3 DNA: TGTGCCAGCAGTTACGGGGCCCCCGATAGCACTGAAGCTTTCTTT.

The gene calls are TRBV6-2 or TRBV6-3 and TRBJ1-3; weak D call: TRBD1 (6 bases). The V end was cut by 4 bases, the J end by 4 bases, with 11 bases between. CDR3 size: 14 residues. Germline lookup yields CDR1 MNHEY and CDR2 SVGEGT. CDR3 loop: CASSFRTEGNTIYF. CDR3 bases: TGTGCCAGCAGTTTTCGGACAGAGGGAAACACCATATATTTT.

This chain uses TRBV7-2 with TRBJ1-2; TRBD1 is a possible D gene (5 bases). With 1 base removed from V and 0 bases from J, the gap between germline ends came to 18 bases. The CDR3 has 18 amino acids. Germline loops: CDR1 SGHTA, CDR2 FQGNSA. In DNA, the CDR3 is TGTGCCAGCAGCTTAGTAGGGACCGGCAGGTTAGCTAACTATGGCTACACCTTC. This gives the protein CASSLVGTGRLANYGYTF.

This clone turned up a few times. The CDR3 DNA sequence: TGTGCCACCAGTGATCCGGGACAGCTTCCGTCGAATACGCAGTATTTT. Protein product: CATSDPGQLPSNTQYF. The rearrangement uses TRBV24-1 and TRBJ2-3; 7 bases are a match to TRBD1. Germline V CDR1 and CDR2: KGHDR, SFDVKD. V shed 3 bases, J shed 7 bases, and the junction held 12 bases outside the gene matches. This CDR3 is built from 16 residues.

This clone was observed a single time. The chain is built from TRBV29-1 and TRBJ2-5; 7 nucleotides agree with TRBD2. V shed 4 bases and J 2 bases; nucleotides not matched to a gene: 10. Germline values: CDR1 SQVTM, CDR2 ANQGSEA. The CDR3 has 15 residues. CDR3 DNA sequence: TGCAGCGTTGGACTGACAGCGGGGAGACAAGAGACCCAGTACTTC. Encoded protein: CSVGLTAGRQETQYF. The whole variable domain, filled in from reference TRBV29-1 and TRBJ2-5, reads SAVISQKPSRDICQRGTSLTIQCQVDSQVTMMFWYRQQPGQSLTLIATANQGSEATYESGFVIDKFPISRPNLTFSTLTVSNMSPEDSSIYLCSVGLTAGRQETQYFGPGTRLLVL.

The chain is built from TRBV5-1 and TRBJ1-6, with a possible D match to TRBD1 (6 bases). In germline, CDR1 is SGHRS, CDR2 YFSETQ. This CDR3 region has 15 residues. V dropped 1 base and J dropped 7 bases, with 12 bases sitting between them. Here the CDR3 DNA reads TGCGCCAGCAGCTTGTCGGGGGGCATAAATTCACCCCTCCACTTT. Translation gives CASSLSGGINSPLHF.

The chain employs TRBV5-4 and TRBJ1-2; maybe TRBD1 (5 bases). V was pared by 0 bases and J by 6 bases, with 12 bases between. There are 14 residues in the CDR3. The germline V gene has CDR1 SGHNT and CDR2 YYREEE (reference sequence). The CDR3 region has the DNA TGTGCCAGCAGCTTGGTCGGCAGGGACGATGGCTACACCTTC. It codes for CASSLVGRDDGYTF.

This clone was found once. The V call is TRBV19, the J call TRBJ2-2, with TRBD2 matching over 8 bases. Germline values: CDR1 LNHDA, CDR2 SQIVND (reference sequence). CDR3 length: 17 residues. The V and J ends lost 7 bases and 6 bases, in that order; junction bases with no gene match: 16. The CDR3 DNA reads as TGTGCCAGTACCCCCGCTCGGGGGGGCGCTCAACCCGGGGAGCTGTTTTTT. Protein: CASTPARGGAQPGELFF. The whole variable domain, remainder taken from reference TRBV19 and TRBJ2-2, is DGGITQSPKYLFRKEGQNVTLSCEQNLNHDAMYWYRQDPGQGLRLIYYSQIVNDFQKGDIAEGYSVSREKKESFPLTVTSAQKNPTAFYLCASTPARGGAQPGELFFGEGSRLTVL.

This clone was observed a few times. The CDR3 nucleotides read TGCAGTGCTCGAGGACAGTATGGCTACACCTTC. This translates into CSARGQYGYTF. The V call is TRBV20-1, the J call TRBJ1-2, with a tentative D call TRBD1 (6 bases). The germline V and J ends were trimmed by 5 bases and 5 bases, with 9 bases remaining between them. Per germline, CDR1 DFQATT and CDR2 SNEGSKA (reference sequence). The CDR3 has 11 residues.

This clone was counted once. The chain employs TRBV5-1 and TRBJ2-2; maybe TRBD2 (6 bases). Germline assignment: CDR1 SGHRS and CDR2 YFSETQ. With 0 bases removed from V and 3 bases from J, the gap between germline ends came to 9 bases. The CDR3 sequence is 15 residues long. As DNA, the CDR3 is TGCGCCAGCAGCTTGGTTCCGGGGGACACCGGGGAGCTGTTTTTT. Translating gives CASSLVPGDTGELFF.

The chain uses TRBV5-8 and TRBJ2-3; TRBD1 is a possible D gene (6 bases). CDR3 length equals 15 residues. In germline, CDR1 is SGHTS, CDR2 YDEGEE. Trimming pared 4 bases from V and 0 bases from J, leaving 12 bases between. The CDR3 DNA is TGTGCCAGCAGCAGTACAGGGAGTAGCACAGATACGCAGTATTTT. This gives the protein CASSSTGSSTDTQYF.

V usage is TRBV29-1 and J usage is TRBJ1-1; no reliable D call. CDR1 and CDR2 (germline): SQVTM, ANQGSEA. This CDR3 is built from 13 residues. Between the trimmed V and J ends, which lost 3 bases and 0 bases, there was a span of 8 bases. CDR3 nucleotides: TGCAGCGTTGAGGAAAGAATGAACACTGAAGCTTTCTTT. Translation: CSVEERMNTEAFF.

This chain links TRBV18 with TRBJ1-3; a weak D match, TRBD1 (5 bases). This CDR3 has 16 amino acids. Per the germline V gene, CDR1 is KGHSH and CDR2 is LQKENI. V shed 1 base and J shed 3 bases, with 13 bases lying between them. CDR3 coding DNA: TGTGCCAGCTCACCACGGGGCAGGGTGGATGGAAACACCATATATTTT. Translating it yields CASSPRGRVDGNTIYF.

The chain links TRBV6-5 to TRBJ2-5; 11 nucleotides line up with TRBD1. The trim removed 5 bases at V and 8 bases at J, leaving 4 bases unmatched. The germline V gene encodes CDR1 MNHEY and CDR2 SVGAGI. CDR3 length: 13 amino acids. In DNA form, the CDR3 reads TGTGCCAGCAGTACGCGGACAGGGGGCACCCAGTACTTC. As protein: CASSTRTGGTQYF.

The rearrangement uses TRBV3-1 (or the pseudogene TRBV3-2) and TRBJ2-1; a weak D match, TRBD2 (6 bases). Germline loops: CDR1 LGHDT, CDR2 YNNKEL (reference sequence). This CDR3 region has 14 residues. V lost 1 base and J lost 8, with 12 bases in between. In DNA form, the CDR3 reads TGTGCCAGCAGCCAAGTAAGGGCGGGGCATGAGCAGTTCTTC. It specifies CASSQVRAGHEQFF.

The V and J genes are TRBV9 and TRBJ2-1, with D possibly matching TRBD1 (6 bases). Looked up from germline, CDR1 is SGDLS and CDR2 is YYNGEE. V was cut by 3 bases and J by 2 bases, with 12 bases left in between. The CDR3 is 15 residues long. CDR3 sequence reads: CASSGEGDAYNEQFF. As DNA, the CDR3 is TGTGCCAGCAGCGGAGAGGGGGATGCCTACAATGAGCAGTTCTTC.

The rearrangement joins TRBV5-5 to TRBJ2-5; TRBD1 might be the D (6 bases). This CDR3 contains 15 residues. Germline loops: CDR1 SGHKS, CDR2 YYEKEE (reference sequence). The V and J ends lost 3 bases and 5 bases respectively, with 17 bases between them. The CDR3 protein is CASSYFRGYPETQYF. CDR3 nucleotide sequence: TGTGCCAGCAGCTATTTCAGGGGTTATCCGGAGACCCAGTACTTC. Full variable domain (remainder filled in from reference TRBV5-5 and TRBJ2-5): DAGVTQSPTHLIKTRGQQVTLRCSPISGHKSVSWYQQVLGQGPQFIFQYYEKEERGRGNFPDRFSARQFPNYSSELNVNALLLGDSALYLCASSYFRGYPETQYFGPGTRLLVL.

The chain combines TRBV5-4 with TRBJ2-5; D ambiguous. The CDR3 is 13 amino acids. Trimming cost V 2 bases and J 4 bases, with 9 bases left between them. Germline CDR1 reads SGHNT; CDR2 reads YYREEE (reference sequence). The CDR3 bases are TGTGCCAGCAGCTTCGGCAGAGTAGAGACCCAGTACTTC. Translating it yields CASSFGRVETQYF.

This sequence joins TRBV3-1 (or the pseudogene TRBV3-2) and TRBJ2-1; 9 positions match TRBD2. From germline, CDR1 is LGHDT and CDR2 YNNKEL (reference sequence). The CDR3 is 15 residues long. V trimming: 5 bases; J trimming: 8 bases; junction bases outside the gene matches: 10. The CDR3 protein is CASSFRGGVRDEQFF. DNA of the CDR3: TGTGCCAGCAGCTTCCGCGGGGGGGTTCGTGATGAGCAGTTCTTC.

CDR3 in amino acids: CASSETGFEQYV. CDR3 coding DNA: TGTGCCAGCAGCGAGACAGGGTTCGAGCAGTACGTC. This rearrangement joins TRBV2 to TRBJ2-7; 7 bases match TRBD1. The germline V gene encodes CDR1 SNHLY and CDR2 FYNNEI. This CDR3 has 12 amino acids. V shed 6 bases, J shed 6 bases, and the junction held 5 bases outside the gene matches.

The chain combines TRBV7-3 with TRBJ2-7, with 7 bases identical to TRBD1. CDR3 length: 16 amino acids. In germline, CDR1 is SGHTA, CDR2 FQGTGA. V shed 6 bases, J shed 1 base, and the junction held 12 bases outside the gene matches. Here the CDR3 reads CASSFDRDSKSYEQYV. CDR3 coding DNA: TGTGCCAGCAGTTTCGATAGGGACAGCAAATCCTACGAGCAGTACGTC.

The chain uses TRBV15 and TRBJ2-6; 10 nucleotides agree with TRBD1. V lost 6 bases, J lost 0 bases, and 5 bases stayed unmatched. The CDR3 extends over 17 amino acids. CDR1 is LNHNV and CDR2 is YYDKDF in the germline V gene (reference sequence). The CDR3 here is CATRPGQGSSGANVLTF. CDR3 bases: TGTGCCACCAGGCCGGGACAGGGGTCCTCTGGGGCCAACGTCCTGACTTTC.

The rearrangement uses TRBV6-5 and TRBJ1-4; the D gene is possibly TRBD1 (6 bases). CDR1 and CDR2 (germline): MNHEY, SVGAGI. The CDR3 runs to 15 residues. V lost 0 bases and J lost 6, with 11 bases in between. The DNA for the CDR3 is TGTGCCAGCAGTTACTCAGGGGGGCGGGATGAAAAACTGTTTTTT. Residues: CASSYSGGRDEKLFF.

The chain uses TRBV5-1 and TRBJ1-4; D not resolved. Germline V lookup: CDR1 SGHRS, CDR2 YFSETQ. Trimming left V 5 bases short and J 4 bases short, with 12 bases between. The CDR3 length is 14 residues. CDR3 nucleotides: TGCGCCAGCAGGAAGACGCGGGGTAATGAAAAACTGTTTTTT. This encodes CASRKTRGNEKLFF.

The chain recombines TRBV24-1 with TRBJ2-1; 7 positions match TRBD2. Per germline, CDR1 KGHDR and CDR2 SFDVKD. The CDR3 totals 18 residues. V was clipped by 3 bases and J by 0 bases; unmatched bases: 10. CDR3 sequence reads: CATSDDNTGTISYNEQFF. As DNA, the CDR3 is TGTGCCACCAGTGATGATAATACCGGGACTATCTCCTACAATGAGCAGTTCTTC.

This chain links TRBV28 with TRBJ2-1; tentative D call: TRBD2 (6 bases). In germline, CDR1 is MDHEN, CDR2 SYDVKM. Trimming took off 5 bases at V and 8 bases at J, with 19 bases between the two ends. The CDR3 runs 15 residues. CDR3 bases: TGTGCCAGCAGTCCCTGGGACTCTGGGACGGATGAGCAGTTCTTC. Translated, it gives CASSPWDSGTDEQFF.

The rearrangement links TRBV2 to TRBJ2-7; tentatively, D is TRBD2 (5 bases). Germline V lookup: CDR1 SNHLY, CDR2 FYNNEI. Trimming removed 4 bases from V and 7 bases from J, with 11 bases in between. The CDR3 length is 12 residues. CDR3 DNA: TGTGCCAGCAGTGGGTGGCCGGGGGAGCAGTACGTC. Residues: CASSGWPGEQYV.